The 11 T cell receptor beta chains below all came from one sample that was sequenced in a study of control samples from healthy donors and cancer patients. Sequencing used immunoSEQ multiplex PCR; TCRdb keeps in-frame clones, though not all of them. The table shows under 65,000 clones, with 90% occurring only once. The sample consisted of PBMCs. The receptors stem from a woman aged 50 to 60 with colorectal cancer.

V and J are TRBV3-1 (or the pseudogene TRBV3-2) and TRBJ1-2; D gene ambiguous. The V gene lost 4 bases and the J gene lost 4 bases, with 4 bases spanning the gap. CDR1 and CDR2 (germline): LGHDT, YNNKEL (reference sequence). The CDR3 covers 11 residues. The CDR3 loop reads CASSRLYGYTF. The CDR3 DNA is TGTGCCAGCAGCCGGCTCTATGGCTACACCTTC.

On this clone: The identical CDR3 is also encoded by other nucleotide sequences in the sample. This chain connects TRBV18 to TRBJ2-5, with D hard to call. Deletions cut 6 bases from V and 1 base from J, with 9 bases between. CDR3 size: 13 residues. Germline V gene data show CDR1 as KGHSH and CDR2 as LQKENI. Here the CDR3 reads CASSPGSQETQYF. The CDR3 DNA is TGTGCCAGCTCCCCCGGATCCCAAGAGACCCAGTACTTC.

The genes are TRBV30 and TRBJ1-2, with D uncertain. The CDR3 sequence is 16 residues long. The germline gives CDR1 GTSNPN, CDR2 SVGIG (reference sequence). The V gene lost 4 bases and the J gene lost 4 bases, with 22 bases spanning the gap. CDR3: CAWNPAGQAGVYGYTF. The CDR3 nucleotides are TGTGCCTGGAATCCCGCTGGCCAGGCTGGAGTCTATGGCTACACCTTC.

This sequence joins TRBV5-1 and TRBJ2-1; 7 bases are shared with TRBD1. Germline-derived CDR1 and CDR2 are SGHRS and YFSETQ. The length of the CDR3 is 17 residues. The V segment lost 3 bases and the J segment 2 bases; nucleotides outside the gene matches: 11. The CDR3 loop reads CASSWTPGTETYNEQFF. The CDR3 DNA reads TGCGCCAGCAGCTGGACTCCCGGGACAGAGACCTACAATGAGCAGTTCTTC.

This rearrangement joins TRBV30 to TRBJ1-2; no firm D call. The CDR3 is made up of 11 amino acids. Germline assignment: CDR1 GTSNPN and CDR2 SVGIG (reference sequence). Trimming shortened V by 8 bases and J by 4 bases, and 11 bases separated the two germline ends. CDR3 residues: CAQPYTYGYTF. Written as DNA, the CDR3 is TGTGCCCAACCCTACACCTATGGCTACACCTTC.

This clone was recorded once. V is TRBV30 and J is TRBJ2-5, with a possible D match to TRBD2 (5 bases). V lost 0 bases, J lost 3 bases, and 14 bases lay in between. This CDR3 spans 15 amino acids. CDR1 GTSNPN and CDR2 SVGIG come from the germline V gene (reference sequence). The CDR3 region has the DNA TGTGCCTGGAGTGTACCCCACGGGGAAAAAGAGACCCAGTACTTC. Its translation: CAWSVPHGEKETQYF.

This sequence joins TRBV5-6 and TRBJ1-1, with D possibly matching TRBD1 (5 bases). Trimming cost V 5 bases and J 1 base, with 18 bases left between them. This CDR3 has 16 residues. Germline V CDR1 and CDR2: SGHDT, YYEEEE. The CDR3 is CASRPGVGRGNTEAFF. The CDR3 nucleotides are TGTGCCAGCAGACCCGGGGTGGGGCGTGGGAACACTGAAGCTTTCTTT. Filled out from reference TRBV5-6 and TRBJ1-1, the complete variable domain reads DAGVTQSPTHLIKTRGQQVTLRCSPKSGHDTVSWYQQALGQGPQFIFQYYEEEERQRGNFPDRFSGHQFPNYSSELNVNALLLGDSALYLCASRPGVGRGNTEAFFGQGTRLTVV.

The count of this clone is one. The rearrangement links TRBV20-1 to TRBJ2-7, with a weak D call TRBD2 (5 bases). V was trimmed by 3 bases and J by 2 bases, leaving 11 bases between them. This CDR3 comprises 13 residues. CDR1 DFQATT and CDR2 SNEGSKA come from the germline V gene (reference sequence). The CDR3 region has the DNA TGCAGTGCTAGTGAGGACTTAACCTACGAGCAGTACTTC. Translating it yields CSASEDLTYEQYF.

The chain uses TRBV5-1 and TRBJ2-1, with 8 bases that match TRBD1. V gave up 0 bases and J gave up 5 bases; unmatched junction bases: 7. In germline, CDR1 is SGHRS, CDR2 YFSETQ. The CDR3 length is 16 residues. The CDR3 DNA follows: TGCGCCAGCAGCTTGGTCCCAGGGGGCCGGGACAATGAGCAGTTCTTC. It yields the protein CASSLVPGGRDNEQFF.

A few counts support this clone. V usage is TRBV7-3 and J usage is TRBJ2-3; D may be TRBD2 (6 bases). Trimming shortened V by 4 bases and J by 3 bases, and 11 bases separated the two germline ends. This CDR3 has 14 amino acids. Per germline, CDR1 SGHTA and CDR2 FQGTGA. CDR3 protein: CASSWGESTDTQYF. CDR3 bases: TGTGCCAGCAGCTGGGGGGAATCGACAGATACGCAGTATTTT.

V is TRBV6-5 and J is TRBJ2-1; unclear D gene. From germline, CDR1 is MNHEY and CDR2 SVGAGI. The CDR3 consists of 12 residues. V was pared by 8 bases and J by 6 bases, with 11 bases between. This CDR3 reads CASWNIGNEQFF. CDR3 DNA sequence: TGTGCCAGCTGGAACATTGGCAATGAGCAGTTCTTC.